This T cell receptor beta chain is drawn from a study of human T cells and chemical hapten exposure. V dropped 6 bases and J dropped 7 bases, with 18 bases sitting between them. CDR3 length equals 14 residues. Germline V CDR1 and CDR2: MNHEY, SMNVEV (reference sequence). TCRdb passed the RACE reads through MiXCR, listing each CDR3 protein once. The profile covers 190,000 or so distinct CDR3 sequences, with approximately 31% appearing a single time and 2.9% taken by the ten largest. This clonotype has only a few counts. Time point noted: pre-sensitization, week 0. The treatment: therapeutic diphenylcyclopropenone sensitization with weekly scalp DPC.

The sample here was whole blood, taken in connection with sensitization to the hapten diphenylcyclopropenone (DPC). The chain uses TRBV27 and TRBJ1-1; D unresolved. This receptor was identified in a woman aged 25-40 years with alopecia areata. Some clones in this sample may be carry-over from other donors' samples. CDR3: CASRPSRDSIEAFF. The CDR3 coding sequence is TGTGCCAGCAGGCCATCGAGGGATTCCATTGAAGCTTTCTTT.